Listed below are T cell receptor beta chains from one sample, sequenced in a study of patients and donors after allogeneic stem cell transplantation. TCRdb used MiXCR to reprocess the RT-PCR reads, holding one entry per CDR3 protein. The profile shows about a million distinct CDR3 sequences, about a sixth of them singletons. Source material: blood, either unsorted or a sorted T cell fraction (not recorded which). These receptors were collected from a human donor who was either an allogeneic HSCT recipient or a stem cell or donor lymphocyte infusion donor (not recorded which). It is not recorded whose cells these are; they may come from a transplant donor. The CDR3 runs from the conserved cysteine through the conserved F or W. The D gene is left open where the match is weak. Clone size is not always given. Where it is, it says once, few, many or a class for expanded clones.

>TRBV6-1|once|TRBJ2-7|TRBD1
CASSRPTHRGAYEQYF
TGTGCCAGCAGCCGACCGACCCACAGGGGGGCCTACGAGCAGTACTTC
>TRBV12-3/TRBV12-4|few|TRBJ1-2|TRBD1
CASSLGRSGGNYGYTF
TGTGCCAGCAGTTTGGGGCGTTCAGGGGGCAACTATGGCTACACCTTC
>TRBV2|-|TRBJ2-1|-
CASSEQVSYNEQFF
TGTGCCAGCAGTGAACAGGTTTCCTACAATGAGCAGTTCTTC
>TRBV24-1|-|TRBJ2-7|-
CATSRQATYEQYF
TGTGCCACCAGTCGGCAGGCCACCTACGAGCAGTACTTC
>TRBV12-3/TRBV12-4|-|TRBJ1-1|-
CASTGMGGRTEAFF
TGTGCCAGCACGGGGATGGGTGGTCGGACTGAAGCTTTCTTT
>TRBV12-3/TRBV12-4|many|TRBJ1-3|-
CASSERQVGGNTIYF
TGTGCCAGCAGTGAAAGACAGGTCGGCGGAAACACCATATATTTT
>TRBV6-1|few|TRBJ2-3|TRBD2
CASRQGRGGPDTQYF
TGTGCCAGCAGACAGGGGCGGGGGGGCCCGGATACGCAGTATTTT
>TRBV12-3/TRBV12-4|few|TRBJ2-2|TRBD2
CASSLRASGHTGELFF
TGTGCCAGCAGTTTAAGGGCTAGCGGGCACACCGGGGAGCTGTTTTTT
>TRBV14|-|TRBJ2-3|-
CASSRRTPGYSTDTQYF
TGTGCCAGCAGCCGTAGAACCCCCGGGTATAGCACAGATACGCAGTATTTT
>TRBV5-6|few|TRBJ2-7|TRBD2
CASSALAGVTYEQYF
TGTGCCAGCAGCGCACTAGCGGGGGTGACCTACGAGCAGTACTTC
>TRBV9|few|TRBJ2-7|-
CASSPDGGVSYEQYF
TGTGCCAGCAGCCCCGATGGGGGAGTCTCCTACGAGCAGTACTTC
>TRBV12-3/TRBV12-4|-|TRBJ1-4|TRBD1
CASRLDRVDEKLFF
TGTGCCAGCAGACTGGACAGGGTTGACGAAAAACTGTTTTTT
>TRBV30|-|TRBJ1-5|-
CAWRTDLSNQPQHF
TGTGCCTGGAGGACAGACCTCAGCAATCAGCCCCAGCATTTT
>TRBV7-9|few|TRBJ2-3|-
CASSLAKGSYTQYF
TGTGCCAGCAGCTTAGCGAAAGGGAGTTATACGCAGTATTTT
>TRBV12-3/TRBV12-4|-|TRBJ1-1|-
CASSFRAGTGDTEAFF
TGTGCCAGCAGTTTTCGGGCAGGGACGGGGGACACTGAAGCTTTCTTT
>TRBV4-2|-|TRBJ2-7|-
CASARTVRIWRAYEQYF
TGTGCCAGCGCCCGGACGGTGAGAATTTGGCGCGCCTACGAGCAGTACTTC
>TRBV13|-|TRBJ2-5|TRBD2
CASSYSGKGEETQYF
TGTGCCAGCAGCTATAGCGGGAAAGGAGAAGAGACCCAGTACTTC
>TRBV12-3/TRBV12-4|many|TRBJ2-1|-
CASSLWAEPSYNEQFF
TGTGCCAGCAGTTTATGGGCGGAGCCTTCCTACAATGAGCAGTTCTTC
>TRBV5-1|many|TRBJ2-7|TRBD1
CASSPGGSYEQYF
TGTGCCAGCAGTCCAGGGGGATCCTACGAGCAGTACTTC
>TRBV14|-|TRBJ2-7|-
CASSQKWTIREQYF
TGTGCCAGCAGCCAAAAGTGGACTATACGAGAGCAGTACTTC
>TRBV5-1|few|TRBJ1-4|TRBD1
CASSLEGAGTNEKLFF
TGCGCCAGCAGCTTGGAGGGGGCAGGAACTAATGAAAAACTGTTTTTT
>TRBV20-1|few|TRBJ2-3|-
CSVALGADTQYF
TGCAGTGTTGCCCTCGGGGCAGATACGCAGTATTTT
>TRBV19|-|TRBJ2-1|-
CASSPIRAVILLNEQFF
TGTGCCAGTAGCCCGATTAGGGCAGTTATCCTTCTCAATGAGCAGTTCTTC
>TRBV3-1|-|TRBJ2-7|TRBD1
CASTEGALGRQYF
TGTGCCAGCACCGAGGGGGCCCTCGGACGGCAGTACTTC
>TRBV7-9|-|TRBJ1-1|-
CASSLILF
TGTGCCAGCAGCTTAATACTCTTT
>TRBV5-5|-|TRBJ1-2|-
CASSHGTAGGYTF
TGTGCCAGCAGCCATGGGACCGCGGGGGGCTACACCTTC
>TRBV7-8|-|TRBJ2-3|TRBD1
CASSLTGQGADTQYF
TGTGCCAGCAGCTTAACGGGACAGGGAGCAGATACGCAGTATTTT
>TRBV9|-|TRBJ2-4|-
CASSAYPGLAKNIQYF
TGTGCCAGCAGCGCCTATCCGGGATTAGCCAAAAACATTCAGTACTTC
>TRBV20-1|-|TRBJ2-2|TRBD2
CGGREDTGELFF
TGCGGGGGGCGGGAGGACACCGGGGAGCTGTTTTTT
>TRBV7-2|few|TRBJ1-4|-
CASSSYSRGWNEKLFF
TGTGCCAGCAGCTCTTACAGCAGGGGTTGGAATGAAAAACTGTTTTTT
>TRBV12-3/TRBV12-4|-|TRBJ1-2|-
CASSSLQWRGARDGYTF
TGTGCCAGCAGTTCCCTTCAGTGGAGAGGGGCGAGGGATGGCTACACCTTC
>TRBV11-1|few|TRBJ2-5|-
CASSSTNLFETQYF
TGTGCCAGCAGCTCGACGAACCTTTTTGAGACCCAGTACTTC
>TRBV10-3|many|TRBJ2-1|TRBD2
CAISERTSDHNEQFF
TGTGCCATCAGTGAGAGGACTAGCGACCACAATGAGCAGTTCTTC
>TRBV5-6|many|TRBJ2-2|TRBD1
CASSEDRVANTGELFF
TGTGCCAGCAGCGAGGACAGGGTTGCGAACACCGGGGAGCTGTTTTTT
>TRBV4-2|-|TRBJ2-3|TRBD2
CASSQEQRGPDTQYF
TGTGCCAGCAGCCAAGAGCAGCGGGGTCCAGATACGCAGTATTTT
>TRBV2|-|TRBJ2-7|-
CASSPFSVGFEQYF
TGTGCCAGCAGTCCCTTTAGCGTCGGCTTTGAGCAGTACTTC
>TRBV20-1|-|TRBJ2-4|-
CSAPPGRGQNIQYF
TGCAGTGCCCCCCCCGGTAGGGGTCAGAACATTCAGTACTTC
>TRBV6-5|few|TRBJ2-2|-
CASSYLARTTGELFF
TGTGCCAGCAGTTACTTGGCCAGAACGACCGGGGAGCTGTTTTTT
>TRBV25-1|-|TRBJ2-7|-
CASSELDRPYEQYF
TGTGCCAGCAGTGAATTAGACAGACCCTACGAGCAGTACTTC
>TRBV6-1|few|TRBJ2-3|TRBD2
CASSAQLAGGADTQYF
TGTGCCAGCAGTGCCCAACTAGCGGGAGGTGCAGATACGCAGTATTTT
>TRBV6-2/TRBV6-3|-|TRBJ1-5|TRBD1
CASSYSTGVHQPQHF
TGTGCCAGCAGTTACTCGACAGGGGTGCATCAGCCCCAGCATTTT
>TRBV11-2|-|TRBJ1-4|TRBD1
CASSFRTGGGAKLFF
TGTGCCAGCAGCTTTCGGACAGGGGGGGGTGCAAAACTGTTTTTT
>TRBV5-1|-|TRBJ2-5|TRBD2
CASSFLTSGGGETQYF
TGCGCCAGCAGCTTCTTAACTAGCGGGGGTGGAGAGACCCAGTACTTC
>TRBV20-1|-|TRBJ2-1|-
CSARDQASGNEQFF
TGCAGTGCTAGAGATCAGGCGTCGGGGAATGAGCAGTTCTTC
>TRBV6-2/TRBV6-3|few|TRBJ1-5|TRBD1
CASSYMTGGQPQHF
TGTGCCAGCAGTTACATGACAGGGGGCCAGCCCCAGCATTTT
>TRBV7-9|-|TRBJ1-1|TRBD1
CASSRGQGASRSTEAFF
TGTGCCAGCAGCCGAGGACAGGGGGCTTCACGGTCCACTGAAGCTTTCTTT
>TRBV7-2|few|TRBJ2-1|-
CASSVDINEQFF
TGTGCCAGCAGCGTGGACATCAATGAGCAGTTCTTC
>TRBV11-1|-|TRBJ2-7|-
CASSLTESSMNEQYF
TGTGCCAGCAGCTTAACGGAATCGAGCATGAACGAGCAGTACTTC
>TRBV29-1|-|TRBJ2-5|-
CSVVGEETQYF
TGCAGCGTTGTAGGGGAAGAGACCCAGTACTTC
>TRBV12-3/TRBV12-4|few|TRBJ2-1|-
CASSLKATGGRGEQFF
TGTGCCAGCAGTTTAAAGGCCACTGGAGGCCGTGGCGAGCAGTTCTTC
>TRBV20-1|-|TRBJ1-3|-
CSAGTLAGNTIYF
TGCAGTGCGGGGACGCTGGCGGGAAACACCATATATTTT
>TRBV12-3/TRBV12-4|-|TRBJ1-1|-
CASGLEGGTEAFF
TGTGCCAGCGGCCTGGAGGGTGGCACTGAAGCTTTCTTT
>TRBV7-8|few|TRBJ2-1|TRBD2
CASSFRTRYNEQFF
TGTGCCAGCAGCTTCAGGACTAGGTACAATGAGCAGTTCTTC
>TRBV7-2|many|TRBJ2-5|-
CASSFGGVGETQYF
TGTGCCAGCAGCTTCGGCGGGGTGGGAGAGACCCAGTACTTC